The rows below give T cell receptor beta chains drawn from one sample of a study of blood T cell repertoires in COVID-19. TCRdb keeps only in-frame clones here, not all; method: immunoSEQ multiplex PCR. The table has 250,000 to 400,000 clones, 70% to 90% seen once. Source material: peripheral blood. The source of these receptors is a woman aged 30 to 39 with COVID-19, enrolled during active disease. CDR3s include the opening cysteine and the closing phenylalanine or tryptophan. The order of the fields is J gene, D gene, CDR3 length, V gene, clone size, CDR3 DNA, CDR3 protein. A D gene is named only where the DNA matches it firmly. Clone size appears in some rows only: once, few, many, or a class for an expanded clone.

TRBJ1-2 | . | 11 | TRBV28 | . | TGTGCCAGCAGTGTCAGATATGGCTACACCTTC | CASSVRYGYTF
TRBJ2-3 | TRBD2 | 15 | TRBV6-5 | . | TGTGCCAGCAGTTATAAGCGGGGAAGGATAGATACGCAGTATTTT | CASSYKRGRIDTQYF
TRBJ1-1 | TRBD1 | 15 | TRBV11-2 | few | TGTGCCAGCAGCGCCACCGGGACAGGGGCCACTGAAGCTTTCTTT | CASSATGTGATEAFF
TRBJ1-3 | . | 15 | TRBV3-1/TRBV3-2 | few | TGTGCCAGCAGCCCTCAGACAGTCTCTGGAAACACCATATATTTT | CASSPQTVSGNTIYF
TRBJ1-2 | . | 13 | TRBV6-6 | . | TGTGCCAGCAGCAAGGGACAACTCTATGGCTACACCTTC | CASSKGQLYGYTF
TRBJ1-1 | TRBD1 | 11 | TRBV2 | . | TGTGCCAGCAGAGGGGGCCCTGAAGCTTTCTTT | CASRGGPEAFF
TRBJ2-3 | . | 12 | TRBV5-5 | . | TGTGCCAGCAGCAGGGGCGGAGATACGCAGTATTTT | CASSRGGDTQYF
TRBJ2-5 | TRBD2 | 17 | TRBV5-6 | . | TGTGCCAGCAGCCCTACCACTAGCGGGGGGGGCCAAGAGACCCAGTACTTC | CASSPTTSGGGQETQYF
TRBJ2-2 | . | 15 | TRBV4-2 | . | TGTGCCAGCAGCCAAGAGGTGGGAGTTAGCGGGGAGCTGTTTTTT | CASSQEVGVSGELFF
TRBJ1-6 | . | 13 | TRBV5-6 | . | TGTGCCAGCAGCCCGGACAGCAAATCACCCCTCCACTTT | CASSPDSKSPLHF
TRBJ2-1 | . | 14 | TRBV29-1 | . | TGCAGCGCCTTTAGCCCCTTAGGCAACAATGAGCAGTTCTTC | CSAFSPLGNNEQFF
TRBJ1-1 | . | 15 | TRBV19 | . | TGTGCCAGTAGTACCCCGAATAGAGTGAACACTGAAGCTTTCTTT | CASSTPNRVNTEAFF
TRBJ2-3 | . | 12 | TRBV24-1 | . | TGTGCCACCCGGGGAGAGGGAGATACGCAGTATTTT | CATRGEGDTQYF
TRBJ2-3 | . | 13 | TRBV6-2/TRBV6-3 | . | TGTGCCAGCAGCCCGGGGACAACAGATACGCAGTATTTT | CASSPGTTDTQYF
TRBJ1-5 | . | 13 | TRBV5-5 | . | TGTGCCAGCAGCTTAGGACCGGGACAGCCCCAGCATTTT | CASSLGPGQPQHF
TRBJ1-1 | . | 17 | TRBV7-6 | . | TGTGCCAGCAGCTTATTTGCGGCTGGTGGGGGGGGGACTGAAGCTTTCTTT | CASSLFAAGGGGTEAFF
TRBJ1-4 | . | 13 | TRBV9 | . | TGTGCCAGCAGCGTAGCGACAGAAGAAAAACTGTTTTTT | CASSVATEEKLFF
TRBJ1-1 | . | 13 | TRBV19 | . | TGTGCCAGTAGTATAGGGTATGTAAACGGAGCTTTCTTT | CASSIGYVNGAFF
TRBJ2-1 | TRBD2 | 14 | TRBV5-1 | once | TGCGCCAGCAGCTTAGCGGGGGGCTTGGATGAGCAGTTCTTC | CASSLAGGLDEQFF
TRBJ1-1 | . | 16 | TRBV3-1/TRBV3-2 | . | TGTGCCAGCAGCCAAGATTTTGAGCGGGAGAACACTGAAGCTTTCTTT | CASSQDFERENTEAFF
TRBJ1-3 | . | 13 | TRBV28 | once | TGTGCCAGCAGTGGGACACTTGGAAACACCATATATTTT | CASSGTLGNTIYF
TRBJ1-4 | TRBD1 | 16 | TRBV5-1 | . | TGCGCCAGCAGCTTGGCCCCGACAGGGGGCTTAGAAAAACTGTTTTTT | CASSLAPTGGLEKLFF
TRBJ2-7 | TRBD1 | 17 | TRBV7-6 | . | TGTGCCAGCAGCTTAGCTCCAGGGGGCGAATCTTCCTACGAGCAGTACTTC | CASSLAPGGESSYEQYF
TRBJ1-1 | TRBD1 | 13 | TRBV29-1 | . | TGCAGCGTTGAGGACACAGGGGGCGTTGAAGCTTTCTTT | CSVEDTGGVEAFF
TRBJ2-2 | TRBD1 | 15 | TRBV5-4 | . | TGTGCCAGCAGTCCCCGGACAGGGAACACCGGGGAGCTGTTTTTT | CASSPRTGNTGELFF
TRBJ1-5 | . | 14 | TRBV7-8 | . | TGTGCCAGCACCAACAGGGCCGATAATCAGCCCCAGCATTTT | CASTNRADNQPQHF
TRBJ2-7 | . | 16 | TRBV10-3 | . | TGTGCCATCAGTGAGTCGACTCGAGGGGGACCGGGCGAGCAGTACTTC | CAISESTRGGPGEQYF
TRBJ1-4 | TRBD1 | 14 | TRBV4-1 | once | TGCGCCAGCAGCCAGACAGGGAACAATGAAAAACTGTTTTTT | CASSQTGNNEKLFF
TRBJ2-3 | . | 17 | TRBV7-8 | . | TGTGCCAGCAGCTTCGATTCCGGGGTTACGTCCCCAGATACGCAGTATTTT | CASSFDSGVTSPDTQYF
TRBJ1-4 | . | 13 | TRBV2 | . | TGTGCCGGTGGGGGGGCAACTAATGAAAAACTGTTTTTT | CAGGGATNEKLFF
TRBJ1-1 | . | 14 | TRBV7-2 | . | TGTGCCAGCAGCTTATCGAGAGGGAACACTGAAGCTTTCTTT | CASSLSRGNTEAFF
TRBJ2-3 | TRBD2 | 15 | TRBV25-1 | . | TGTGCCAGCAGTAAAGCGGGACCCGGCACAGATACGCAGTATTTT | CASSKAGPGTDTQYF
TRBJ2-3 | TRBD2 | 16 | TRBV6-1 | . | TGTGCCAGCAGTGAAGGCAGCGGGGGGGTCACAGATACGCAGTATTTT | CASSEGSGGVTDTQYF
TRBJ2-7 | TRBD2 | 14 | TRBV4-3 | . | TGCGCCAGCAGCCAAAAACTAGCGGGGTCCGAGCAGTACTTC | CASSQKLAGSEQYF
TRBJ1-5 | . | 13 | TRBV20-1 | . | TGCAGTGCTAGTGAGGCAGGCAATCAGCCCCAGCATTTT | CSASEAGNQPQHF
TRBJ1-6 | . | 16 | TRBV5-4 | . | TGTGCCAGCAGCTTGGCGCCGAGCTCCTATAATTCACCCCTCCACTTT | CASSLAPSSYNSPLHF
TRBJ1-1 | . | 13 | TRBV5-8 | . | TGTGCCAGCAGCTTTTTAGCGAACACTGAAGCTTTCTTT | CASSFLANTEAFF
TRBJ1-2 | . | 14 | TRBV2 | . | TGTGCCAGCAGTGAAGAACAGGGAAGTCGTGGCTACACCTTC | CASSEEQGSRGYTF
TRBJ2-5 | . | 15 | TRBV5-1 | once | TGCGCCAGCAGCTTGGAACAGGGTTGGTGGGAGACCCAGTACTTC | CASSLEQGWWETQYF
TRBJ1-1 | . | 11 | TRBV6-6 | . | TGTGCCAGCGGGAGGGACGCTGAAGCTTTCTTT | CASGRDAEAFF
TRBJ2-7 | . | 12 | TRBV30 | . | TGTGCCTGGAGTCCGTCCTCCTACGAGCAGTACTTC | CAWSPSSYEQYF
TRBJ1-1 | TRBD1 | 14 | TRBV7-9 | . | TGTGCCAGCAGCTCATGGGACAGGTTGCCTAGAGCTTTCTTT | CASSSWDRLPRAFF
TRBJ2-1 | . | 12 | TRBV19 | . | TGTGCCATTCACTACTACCCCAATGAGCAGTTCTTC | CAIHYYPNEQFF
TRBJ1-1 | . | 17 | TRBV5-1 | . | TGCGCCAGCAGCTTGGGCGGGGGGGTTGGAGTGAACACTGAAGCTTTCTTT | CASSLGGGVGVNTEAFF
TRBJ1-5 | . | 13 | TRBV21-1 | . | TGTGCCAGCAACCGGGAAGGCTATCAGCCCCAGCATTTT | CASNREGYQPQHF
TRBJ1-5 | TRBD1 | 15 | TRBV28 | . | TGTGCCAGCAGTTCACCGGGACAGGCTCGTCAGCCCCAGCATTTT | CASSSPGQARQPQHF
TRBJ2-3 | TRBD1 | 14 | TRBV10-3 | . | TGTGCCGTCGATCCGGGACAGGGGACAGATACGCAGTATTTT | CAVDPGQGTDTQYF
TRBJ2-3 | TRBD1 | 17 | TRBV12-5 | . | TGTGCTAGTGGTTTGGTCGAGAAGACAGGGCTCACAGATACGCAGTATTTT | CASGLVEKTGLTDTQYF
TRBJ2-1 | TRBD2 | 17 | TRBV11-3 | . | TGTGCCAGCAGCTCGAATCCTCTAGCGGGGGGGCAAAATGAGCAGTTCTTC | CASSSNPLAGGQNEQFF
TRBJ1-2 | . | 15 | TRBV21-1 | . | TGTGCCAGCAGCATCCTCCGCGGGGGGCCCTATGGCTACACCTTC | CASSILRGGPYGYTF
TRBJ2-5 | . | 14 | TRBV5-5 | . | TGTGCCAGCAGCGATATTCTAGCTTGGGAGACCCAGTACTTC | CASSDILAWETQYF
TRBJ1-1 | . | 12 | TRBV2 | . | TGTGCCAGCAAACAGCCTTCCACTGAAGCTTTCTTT | CASKQPSTEAFF
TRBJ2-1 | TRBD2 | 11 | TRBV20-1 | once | TGCAGTGCTAGAGGGCTAGCGGGGGGGTTCTTC | CSARGLAGGFF
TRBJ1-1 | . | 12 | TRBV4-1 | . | TGCGCCGCCCGCGGTATGAACACTGAAGCTTTCTTT | CAARGMNTEAFF